The TCR beta chain under discussion was sequenced for a study of brain T cells in children with intractable seizures. Notes on the study in general: HCMV serostatus was not known, and viral specificity came from CDR3 similarity only.

Libraries were prepared by immunoSEQ multiplex PCR; TCRdb keeps only in-frame clonotypes and omits some of them. The sample has tens of thousands of clones, 91% seen once. CDR1 is GTSNPN and CDR2 is SVGIG in the germline V gene (reference sequence). The CDR3 runs to 13 residues. Between the trimmed V and J ends, which lost 6 bases and 5 bases, there was a span of 16 bases. The sequenced cases were selected for having the highest brain T cell transcript signatures. At least one anti-epileptic drug was given before surgery. Regarding this clone: Its antigen is still unknown.

This receptor was obtained from a girl aged 2 to 10 with Rasmussen encephalitis and intractable seizures. The specimen was peripheral blood, collected at surgery. The chain recombines TRBV30 with TRBJ1-1, with D possibly being TRBD1 (6 bases). The CDR3 loop reads CACLGGGLTEAFF. DNA of the CDR3: TGTGCCTGCCTTGGGGGGGGGCTAACTGAAGCTTTCTTT.